One and the same sample provided the 32 T cell receptor beta chains below, sequenced in a study of cytomegalovirus exposure and HLA in healthy donors. A multiplex PCR was run with 60 Vbeta primers and 13 Jbeta primers. The table came from immunoSEQ multiplex PCR; TCRdb's copy has only in-frame clones and leaves some out. The sample holds 150,000 to 200,000 clones; over 70% are singletons and the top ten take approximately 0.47%. Sequencing was performed on PBMCs. All receptors come from a woman aged 50 to 60 in good health and CMV-seronegative.

The chain couples TRBV27 to TRBJ1-1, with 7 nucleotides matching TRBD1. This CDR3 is built from 15 residues. J gave up 1 base and V 2 bases, and 4 bases lay outside the gene matches. Germline V gene lookup returns CDR1 MNHEY and CDR2 SMNVEV (reference sequence). The CDR3 DNA reads as TGTGCCAGCAGTTTAATAGGGACAGCGAACACTGAAGCTTTCTTT. Protein: CASSLIGTANTEAFF.

This chain connects TRBV25-1 to TRBJ2-1, with D perhaps matching TRBD1 (5 bases). This CDR3 region has 11 residues. Germline V gives CDR1 MGHDK, CDR2 SYGVNS. The ends were cut back, 4 bases at V and 9 bases at J, with 7 bases in the middle. The CDR3 reads CASSARGEQFF. For the CDR3, the DNA is TGTGCCAGCAGTGCTAGGGGTGAGCAGTTCTTC.

This chain joins TRBV11-2 and TRBJ2-1, with 9 nucleotides matching TRBD1. With 6 bases clipped from V and 7 bases from J, the junction kept 13 bases outside the gene matches. CDR1 and CDR2 (germline): SGHAT, FQNNGV. There are 16 residues in the CDR3. CDR3 in amino acids: CASRSFRDRVENEQFF. The CDR3 DNA follows: TGTGCCAGCAGATCTTTCCGGGACAGGGTGGAAAATGAGCAGTTCTTC.

The chain employs TRBV29-1 and TRBJ2-2; 9 nucleotides line up with TRBD2. Germline V gene sequence: CDR1 SQVTM, CDR2 ANQGSEA. The CDR3 totals 16 residues. After removal of 3 bases from V and 0 bases from J, the junction contained 5 bases not matched to a gene. This CDR3 reads CSVELAGTANTGELFF. The CDR3 region has the DNA TGCAGCGTTGAGCTAGCGGGGACTGCGAACACCGGGGAGCTGTTTTTT.

The J gene is TRBJ2-5, the V gene TRBV28; D is possibly TRBD1 (7 bases). This CDR3 region has 15 residues. CDR1 and CDR2 from the germline V gene are MDHEN and SYDVKM. With 4 bases removed from V and 0 bases from J, the gap between germline ends came to 12 bases. The CDR3 DNA reads as TGTGCCAGCAGTTCCGGAGGGACAGACCAAGAGACCCAGTACTTC. Translation gives CASSSGGTDQETQYF.

The chain couples TRBV5-4 to TRBJ2-2; 15 nucleotides match TRBD2. After removal of 4 bases from V and 5 bases from J, the junction contained 6 bases not matched to a gene. Germline V lookup: CDR1 SGHNT, CDR2 YYREEE (reference sequence). The length of the CDR3 is 17 residues. For the CDR3, the DNA is TGTGCCAGCAGCCTGGGACTAGCGGGAGGAACGACCGGGGAGCTGTTTTTT. Amino acid sequence: CASSLGLAGGTTGELFF.

The chain employs TRBV5-1 and TRBJ2-4; the match to TRBD2 covers 7 bases. Trimming took 3 bases from V and 8 from J; bases not matched to a gene: 14. Germline CDR1 and CDR2: SGHRS and YFSETQ. CDR3 length: 16 amino acids. This CDR3 reads CASSWGGRGQGDIQYF. The CDR3 DNA reads TGCGCCAGCAGCTGGGGGGGTAGGGGCCAAGGGGACATTCAGTACTTC.

The chain employs TRBV19 and TRBJ1-2; the match to TRBD1 covers 9 bases. CDR1 LNHDA and CDR2 SQIVND come from the germline V gene (reference sequence). The ends lost 3 bases at V and 4 bases at J; junction bases unmatched: 6. CDR3 size: 15 residues. Here the CDR3 DNA reads TGTGCCAGTAGTATCGGGACAGGGTTTATCTATGGCTACACCTTC. This translates into CASSIGTGFIYGYTF.

The chain uses TRBV19 and TRBJ1-4; 7 bases agree with TRBD1. The CDR3 length is 16 residues. Trimming removed 4 bases from V and 14 bases from J; junction bases left unmatched: 19. Germline CDR1 reads LNHDA; CDR2 reads SQIVND (reference sequence). The CDR3 DNA is TGTGCCAGTAGTACGATGTACCCCGGGACAGCTGAATGTCTGTTTTTT. Its protein is CASSTMYPGTAECLFF.

This chain links TRBV7-6 with TRBJ1-2; D not certain. Trimming shortened V by 2 bases and J by 6 bases, and 22 bases separated the two germline ends. The V gene's germline CDR1 is SGHVS and CDR2 FNYEAQ. The CDR3 sequence is 17 residues long. The CDR3: CASSLSRFSRVSDGYTF. CDR3 DNA sequence: TGTGCCAGCAGCTTATCGCGGTTCAGCAGAGTGAGTGATGGCTACACCTTC.

This chain uses TRBV11-2 with TRBJ2-7, with 10 bases matching TRBD1. V shed 6 bases and J 0 bases; nucleotides not matched to a gene: 8. The CDR3 has 16 amino acids. The V gene's germline CDR1 is SGHAT and CDR2 FQNNGV. The DNA for the CDR3 is TGTGCCAGCAGAGCCGGACAGGGGGGGATCTCCTACGAGCAGTACTTC. Translating it yields CASRAGQGGISYEQYF.

This clone was detected only once. CDR3 bases: TGTGCCAGCAGTGTATCGGGGAACTCTGGAAACACCATATATTTT. This gives the protein CASSVSGNSGNTIYF. The chain uses TRBV25-1 and TRBJ1-3; no reliable D call. Germline V gene lookup returns CDR1 MGHDK and CDR2 SYGVNS. The germline V and J ends were trimmed by 4 bases and 0 bases, with 10 bases remaining between them. This CDR3 is 15 amino acids long.

J is TRBJ2-1 and V is TRBV7-2; D is possibly TRBD2 (7 bases). V was cut by 4 bases and J by 0 bases, with 13 bases left in between. CDR3 size: 16 residues. Germline-derived CDR1 and CDR2 are SGHTA and FQGNSA. In DNA form, the CDR3 reads TGTGCCAGCAGCTCACAGGCGGGGGCCTCCTACAATGAGCAGTTCTTC. The encoded protein is CASSSQAGASYNEQFF.

The chain employs TRBV7-2 and TRBJ1-2; 7 bases agree with TRBD1. The J segment lost 8 bases and the V segment lost 2 bases, leaving 8 bases of the junction unmatched. CDR1 and CDR2 from the germline V gene are SGHTA and FQGNSA. This CDR3 contains 14 residues. CDR3 in amino acids: CASSLRQGGRGYTF. The CDR3 DNA sequence: TGTGCCAGCAGCTTACGACAGGGAGGACGGGGCTACACCTTC. Drawing the rest from reference TRBV7-2 and TRBJ1-2, the complete variable domain is GAGVSQSPSNKVTEKGKDVELRCDPISGHTALYWYRQSLGQGLEFLIYFQGNSAPDKSGLPSDRFSAERTGGSVSTLTIQRTQQEDSAVYLCASSLRQGGRGYTFGSGTRLTVV.

Only one count was recorded for this clone. Other DNA sequences in this specimen translate into the identical CDR3. This chain uses TRBV9 with TRBJ2-1; TRBD2 aligns across 7 bases. V gave up 0 bases and J gave up 0 bases; unmatched junction bases: 3. The CDR3 contains 16 residues. The germline gives CDR1 SGDLS, CDR2 YYNGEE. CDR3 nucleotides: TGTGCCAGCAGCGTAGGCACGGGGGGCTCCTACAATGAGCAGTTCTTC. It translates to CASSVGTGGSYNEQFF.

This clone was seen once. The rearrangement uses TRBV7-9 and TRBJ2-2, with TRBD1 matching 10 bases. The trim removed 4 bases at V and 7 bases at J, leaving 9 bases unmatched. Germline loops: CDR1 SEHNR, CDR2 FQNEAQ (reference sequence). The CDR3 extends over 16 amino acids. CDR3 DNA: TGTGCCAGCAGCTACGGACAGGGGGTGATGAGCGGGGAGCTGTTTTTT. Its translation: CASSYGQGVMSGELFF. Combining the CDR3 with reference TRBV7-9 and TRBJ2-2 gives the whole variable domain DTGVSQNPRHKITKRGQNVTFRCDPISEHNRLYWYRQTLGQGPEFLTYFQNEAQLEKSRLLSDRFSAERPKGSFSTLEIQRTEQGDSAMYLCASSYGQGVMSGELFFGEGSRLTVL.

The chain is built from TRBV5-1 and TRBJ2-7, with 10 nucleotides matching TRBD1. The trim removed 4 bases at V and 2 bases at J, leaving 6 bases unmatched. The length of the CDR3 is 15 residues. Germline lookup yields CDR1 SGHRS and CDR2 YFSETQ. CDR3 residues: CASSLTGQGPYEQYF. The CDR3 coding sequence is TGCGCCAGCAGCCTTACGGGACAGGGGCCCTACGAGCAGTACTTC.

The chain joins TRBV27 to TRBJ2-3; 9 bases line up with TRBD2. The CDR3 loop spans 19 amino acids. Trimming took 1 base from V and 1 from J; bases not matched to a gene: 12. Germline V CDR1 and CDR2: MNHEY, SMNVEV (reference sequence). CDR3 DNA sequence: TGTGCCAGCAGTTTATTCTCTTTGGGGTCTAGCGGGGGCACAGATACGCAGTATTTT. It yields the protein CASSLFSLGSSGGTDTQYF.

The chain carries TRBV7-3 and TRBJ2-1; TRBD2 matches 11 bases. V lost 4 bases and J lost 4; bases outside the gene matches: 3. The V gene's germline CDR1 is SGHTA and CDR2 FQGTGA. The CDR3 contains 15 residues. DNA for the CDR3: TGTGCCAGCAGCTCACTAGCGGGAGCTTACAATGAGCAGTTCTTC. Translation gives CASSSLAGAYNEQFF.

V gene TRBV27 combines with J gene TRBJ2-2, with TRBD2 identical over 7 bases. CDR1 MNHEY and CDR2 SMNVEV come from the germline V gene (reference sequence). The CDR3 covers 16 residues. With 2 bases clipped from V and 7 bases from J, the junction kept 10 bases outside the gene matches. CDR3 in amino acids: CASSLVGGVQNGELFF. In DNA, the CDR3 is TGTGCCAGCAGTTTAGTGGGGGGGGTCCAAAACGGGGAGCTGTTTTTT.

V is TRBV4-3 and J is TRBJ1-1; TRBD1 matches 8 bases. The CDR3 is made up of 17 amino acids. Germline V CDR1 and CDR2: LGHNA, YSLEER. V lost 1 base, J lost 0 bases, and 7 bases stayed unmatched. This chain's CDR3 is CASSQVPGQGMNTEAFF. The CDR3 DNA reads TGCGCCAGCAGCCAAGTCCCCGGACAGGGAATGAACACTGAAGCTTTCTTT.

The chain uses TRBV18 and TRBJ2-1; 13 nucleotides line up with TRBD2. The CDR3 has 19 amino acids. Germline CDR1 and CDR2: KGHSH and LQKENI. The V gene end was trimmed by 0 bases and the J gene end by 6 bases; junction bases not matched to a gene: 11. CDR3 protein: CASSPPYDWGLAGLNEQFF. In nucleotides, the CDR3 is TGTGCCAGCTCACCACCGTACGACTGGGGACTAGCGGGACTCAATGAGCAGTTCTTC.

V and J are TRBV2 and TRBJ2-3; the D is unclear. Germline CDR1 and CDR2: SNHLY and FYNNEI. Trimming pared 4 bases from V and 5 bases from J, leaving 4 bases between. This CDR3 is 11 amino acids long. The CDR3 DNA sequence: TGTGCCAGCAGTGTAATAGATACGCAGTATTTT. This gives the protein CASSVIDTQYF.

This chain connects TRBV6-4 to TRBJ2-7, with 10 positions matching TRBD1. Per germline, CDR1 MRHNA and CDR2 SNTAGT. The trim removed 10 bases at V and 3 bases at J, leaving 6 bases unmatched. CDR3 length: 13 amino acids. The CDR3 nucleotides read TGTGCCACCGGGACAGGGGAAGGCTACGAGCAGTACTTC. As protein: CATGTGEGYEQYF.

This chain uses TRBV27 with TRBJ1-2; D is possibly TRBD1 (5 bases). V shed 2 bases and J shed 7 bases, with 11 bases lying between them. The V gene's germline CDR1 is MNHEY and CDR2 SMNVEV (reference sequence). CDR3 length equals 13 residues. The CDR3 region has the DNA TGTGCCAGCAGTTTAATGGGGGGAGCTGGCTACACCTTC. Translation gives CASSLMGGAGYTF.

The chain is built from TRBV18 and TRBJ1-3; 7 bases agree with TRBD1. Losses at the gene ends were 5 bases for V and 0 bases for J; bases not matched to a gene: 7. The CDR3 runs to 16 residues. The germline gives CDR1 KGHSH, CDR2 LQKENI. The CDR3 loop reads CASSFTGATSGNTIYF. The CDR3 nucleotides are TGTGCCAGCTCATTCACAGGGGCGACCTCTGGAAACACCATATATTTT.

V and J are TRBV6-1 and TRBJ2-7; D might be TRBD1 (6 bases). The ends were cut back, 8 bases at V and 2 bases at J, with 10 bases in the middle. The CDR3 loop spans 12 amino acids. CDR1 and CDR2 from the germline V gene are MNHNS and SASEGT. The CDR3, as DNA: TGTGCCAGCGACGACAGGACCTACGAGCAGTACTTC. Its protein product is CASDDRTYEQYF.

The chain recombines TRBV5-1 with TRBJ2-7; TRBD1 matches 8 bases. Germline CDR1 SGHRS, CDR2 YFSETQ. The CDR3 is made up of 13 amino acids. With 4 bases clipped from V and 4 bases from J, the junction kept 4 bases outside the gene matches. CDR3 region: CASSLDRGYEQYF. As DNA, the CDR3 is TGCGCCAGCAGCCTAGACAGGGGATACGAGCAGTACTTC.

The chain is built from TRBV6-4 and TRBJ2-5; 9 bases are shared with TRBD2. V shed 8 bases, J shed 0 bases, and the junction held 4 bases outside the gene matches. The germline gives CDR1 MRHNA, CDR2 SNTAGT. The CDR3 runs to 14 residues. The CDR3 coding sequence is TGTGCCAGCGTCGGCGGGGGGGACCAAGAGACCCAGTACTTC. Its protein is CASVGGGDQETQYF.

This chain links TRBV10-3 with TRBJ1-2; 7 nucleotides align to TRBD1. The CDR3 totals 16 residues. V shed 5 bases, J shed 0 bases, and the junction held 9 bases outside the gene matches. Germline V gene lookup returns CDR1 ENHRY and CDR2 SYGVKD. The CDR3 DNA reads as TGTGCCATCAGTCTAACCCGGGACAGCTCTAACTATGGCTACACCTTC. Translated: CAISLTRDSSNYGYTF.

This chain uses TRBV2 with TRBJ1-4, with unresolved D. V was trimmed by 1 base and J by 3 bases, leaving 6 bases between them. This CDR3 comprises 14 residues. The V gene's germline CDR1 is SNHLY and CDR2 FYNNEI. CDR3 region: CASSEVAANEKLFF. CDR3 DNA: TGTGCCAGCAGTGAAGTGGCAGCTAATGAAAAACTGTTTTTT.

The rearrangement uses TRBV4-3 and TRBJ2-2; 9 bases are a match to TRBD1. V gave up 4 bases and J gave up 7 bases; unmatched junction bases: 4. Germline V gene sequence: CDR1 LGHNA, CDR2 YSLEER. CDR3 length: 14 residues. In DNA, the CDR3 is TGCGCCAGCAGCCTACAGGGGGCGAACGGGGAGCTGTTTTTT. This encodes CASSLQGANGELFF.